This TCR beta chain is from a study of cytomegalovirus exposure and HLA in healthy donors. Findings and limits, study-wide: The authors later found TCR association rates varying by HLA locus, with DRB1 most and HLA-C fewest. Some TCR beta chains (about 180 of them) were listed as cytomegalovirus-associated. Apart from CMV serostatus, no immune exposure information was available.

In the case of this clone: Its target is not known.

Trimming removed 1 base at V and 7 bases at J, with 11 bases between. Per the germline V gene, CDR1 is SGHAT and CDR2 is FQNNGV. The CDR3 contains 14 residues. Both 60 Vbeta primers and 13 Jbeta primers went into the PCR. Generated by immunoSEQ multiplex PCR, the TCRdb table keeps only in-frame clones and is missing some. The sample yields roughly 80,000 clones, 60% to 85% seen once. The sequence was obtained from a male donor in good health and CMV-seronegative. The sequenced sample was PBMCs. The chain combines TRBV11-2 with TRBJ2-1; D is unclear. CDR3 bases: TGTGCCAGCAGCTTAGCCCTCTCTAGGAATGAGCAGTTCTTC. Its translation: CASSLALSRNEQFF.